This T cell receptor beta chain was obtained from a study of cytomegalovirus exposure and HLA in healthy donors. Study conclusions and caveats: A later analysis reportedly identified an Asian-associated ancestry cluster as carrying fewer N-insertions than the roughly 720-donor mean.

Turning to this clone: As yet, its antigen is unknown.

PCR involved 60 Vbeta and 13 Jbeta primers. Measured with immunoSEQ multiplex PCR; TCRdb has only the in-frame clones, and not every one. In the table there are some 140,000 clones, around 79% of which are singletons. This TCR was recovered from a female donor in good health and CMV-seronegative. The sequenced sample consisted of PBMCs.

CDR3: CASSFRSVAGSSYNEQFF. For the CDR3, the DNA is TGTGCCAGCAGTTTCCGATCCGTAGCGGGAAGCTCCTACAATGAGCAGTTCTTC. The genes are TRBV27 and TRBJ2-1; 8 bases align to TRBD2. Trimming took 3 bases from V and 0 from J; bases not matched to a gene: 10. CDR1 is MNHEY and CDR2 is SMNVEV in the germline V gene (reference sequence). The CDR3 runs to 18 residues.